This T cell receptor (beta chain) was captured in a study of T-cell memory formation after mild COVID-19. For the study at large: Most TCR clusters belonged to a single donor.

This clonotype was counted at least ten times. Antigen unknown. The CDR3 extends over 13 amino acids. Deletions cut 6 bases from V and 1 base from J, with 6 bases between. MiXCR, applied by TCRdb to the 5' RACE reads, yields one record per CDR3 protein. The sample includes about 27,000 distinct CDR3 sequences, about 15% seen only once; the top ten take more than 1.3%. Study results and limitations: Later expanders leaned CD4+, whereas day 15 to 85 contracting clones were balanced CD4/CD8. Second-wave clones with a day 37 peak had unconfirmed SARS-CoV-2 specificity. Mostly located in CM and EM were contracting CD4+ clones, with contracting CD8+ clones located in EMRA.

Material: PBMCs or a T cell subset sorted from them (not recorded which). The rearrangement links TRBV12-3 or TRBV12-4 to TRBJ2-2; D is undetermined. This sequence was found in an adult who had mild COVID-19 (a few samples of this study predate the infection). Cell type and time point are not known. Here the CDR3 reads CASSDQNTGELFF. For the CDR3, the DNA is TGTGCCAGCAGCGATCAGAACACCGGGGAGCTGTTTTTT.